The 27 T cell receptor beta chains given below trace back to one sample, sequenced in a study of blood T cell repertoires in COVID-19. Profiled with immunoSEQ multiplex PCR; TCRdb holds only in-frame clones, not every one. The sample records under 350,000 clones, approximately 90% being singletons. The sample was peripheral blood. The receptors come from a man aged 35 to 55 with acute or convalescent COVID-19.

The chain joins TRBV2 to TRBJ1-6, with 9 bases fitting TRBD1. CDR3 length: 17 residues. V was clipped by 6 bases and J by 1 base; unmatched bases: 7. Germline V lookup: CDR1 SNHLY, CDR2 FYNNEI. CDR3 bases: TGTGCCAGCAGGGGACAGGGTCCGGGATCCTATAATTCACCCCTCCACTTT. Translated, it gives CASRGQGPGSYNSPLHF.

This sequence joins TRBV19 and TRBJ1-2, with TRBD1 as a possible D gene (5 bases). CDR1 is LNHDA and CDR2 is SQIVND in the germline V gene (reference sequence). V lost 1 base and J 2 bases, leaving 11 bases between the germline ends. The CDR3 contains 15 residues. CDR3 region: CASSIVGAPNYGYTF. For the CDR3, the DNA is TGTGCCAGTAGTATAGTAGGGGCGCCGAACTATGGCTACACCTTC.

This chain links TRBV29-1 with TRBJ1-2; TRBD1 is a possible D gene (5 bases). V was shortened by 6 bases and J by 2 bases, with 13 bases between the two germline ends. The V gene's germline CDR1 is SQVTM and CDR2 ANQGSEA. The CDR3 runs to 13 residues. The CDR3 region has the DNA TGCAGCGTAAAGGAGCAGGGAAACTATGGCTACACCTTC. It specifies CSVKEQGNYGYTF.

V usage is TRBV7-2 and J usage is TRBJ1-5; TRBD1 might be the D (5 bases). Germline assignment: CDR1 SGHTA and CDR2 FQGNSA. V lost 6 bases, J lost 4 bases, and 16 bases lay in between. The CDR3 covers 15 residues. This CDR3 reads CASSFSGGGNQPQHF. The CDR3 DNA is TGTGCCAGCAGTTTTAGTGGGGGGGGTAATCAGCCCCAGCATTTT.

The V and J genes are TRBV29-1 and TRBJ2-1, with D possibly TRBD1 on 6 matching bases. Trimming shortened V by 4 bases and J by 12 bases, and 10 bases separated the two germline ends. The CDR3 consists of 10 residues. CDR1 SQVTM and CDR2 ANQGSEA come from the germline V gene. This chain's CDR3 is CSVGSDRQFF. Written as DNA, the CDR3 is TGCAGCGTTGGATCGGACAGGCAGTTCTTC.

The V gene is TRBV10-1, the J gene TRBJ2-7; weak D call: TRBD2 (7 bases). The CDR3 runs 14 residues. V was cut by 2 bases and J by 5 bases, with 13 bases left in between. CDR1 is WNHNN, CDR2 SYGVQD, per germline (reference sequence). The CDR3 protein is CASSEGGGVDEQYF. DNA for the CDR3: TGCGCCAGCAGTGAGGGGGGGGGCGTCGACGAGCAGTACTTC.

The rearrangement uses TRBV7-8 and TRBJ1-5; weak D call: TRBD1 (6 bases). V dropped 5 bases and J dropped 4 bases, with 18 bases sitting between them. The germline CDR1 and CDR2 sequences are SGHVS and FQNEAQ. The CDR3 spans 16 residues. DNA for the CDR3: TGTGCCAGCAGCCCCGCTGGGGGCCGAGGTAATCAGCCCCAGCATTTT. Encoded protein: CASSPAGGRGNQPQHF.

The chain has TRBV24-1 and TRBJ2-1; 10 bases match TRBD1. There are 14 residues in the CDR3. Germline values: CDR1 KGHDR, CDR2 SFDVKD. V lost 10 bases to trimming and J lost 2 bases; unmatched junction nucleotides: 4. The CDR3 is CATGQGGAYNEQFF. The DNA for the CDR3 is TGTGCCACTGGACAGGGGGGGGCCTACAATGAGCAGTTCTTC.

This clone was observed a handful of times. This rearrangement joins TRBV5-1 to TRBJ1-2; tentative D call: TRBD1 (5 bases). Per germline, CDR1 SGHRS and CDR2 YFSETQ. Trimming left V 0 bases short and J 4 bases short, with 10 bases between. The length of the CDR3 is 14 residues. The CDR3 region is CASSLDDSTYGYTF. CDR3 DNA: TGCGCCAGCAGCTTGGACGACAGTACCTATGGCTACACCTTC.

The CDR3 loop reads CASSYSRVGNEQFF. DNA for the CDR3: TGTGCCAGCAGTTACTCCAGGGTTGGGAATGAGCAGTTCTTC. The chain carries TRBV6-5 and TRBJ2-1; D is perhaps TRBD1 (5 bases). V shed 0 bases and J shed 7 bases, with 10 bases lying between them. This CDR3 contains 14 residues. Germline CDR1 MNHEY, CDR2 SVGAGI.

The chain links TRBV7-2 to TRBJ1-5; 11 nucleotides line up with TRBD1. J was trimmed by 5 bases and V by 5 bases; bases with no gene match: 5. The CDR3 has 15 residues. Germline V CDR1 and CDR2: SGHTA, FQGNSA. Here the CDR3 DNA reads TGTGCCAGCAGCCTTGGACAGGGGGCCTATCAGCCCCAGCATTTT. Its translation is CASSLGQGAYQPQHF.

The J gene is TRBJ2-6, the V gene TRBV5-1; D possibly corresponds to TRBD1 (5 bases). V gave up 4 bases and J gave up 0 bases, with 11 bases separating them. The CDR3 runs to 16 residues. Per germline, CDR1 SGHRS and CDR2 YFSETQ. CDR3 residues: CASSPVDSSGANVLTF. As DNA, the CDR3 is TGCGCCAGCAGCCCCGTTGACAGCTCTGGGGCCAACGTCCTGACTTTC.

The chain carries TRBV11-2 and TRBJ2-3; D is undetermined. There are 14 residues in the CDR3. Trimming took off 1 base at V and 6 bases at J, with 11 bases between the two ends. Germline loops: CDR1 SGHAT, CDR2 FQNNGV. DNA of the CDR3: TGTGCCAGCAGCTTAGGGGTGGGCTCGGATACGCAGTATTTT. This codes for CASSLGVGSDTQYF.

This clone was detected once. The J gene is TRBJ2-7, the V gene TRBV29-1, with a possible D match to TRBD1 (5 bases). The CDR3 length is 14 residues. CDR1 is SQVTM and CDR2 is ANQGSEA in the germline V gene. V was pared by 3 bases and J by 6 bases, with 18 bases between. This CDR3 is CSVEEPGLRSEQYF. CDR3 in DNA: TGCAGCGTTGAGGAACCAGGGCTAAGGAGCGAGCAGTACTTC.

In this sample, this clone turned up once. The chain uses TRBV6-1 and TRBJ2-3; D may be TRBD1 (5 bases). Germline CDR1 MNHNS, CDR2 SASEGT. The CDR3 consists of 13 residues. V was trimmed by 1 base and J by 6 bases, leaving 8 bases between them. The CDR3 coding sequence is TGTGCCAGCAGTGAAGGTTACAGGGATACGCAGTATTTT. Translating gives CASSEGYRDTQYF.

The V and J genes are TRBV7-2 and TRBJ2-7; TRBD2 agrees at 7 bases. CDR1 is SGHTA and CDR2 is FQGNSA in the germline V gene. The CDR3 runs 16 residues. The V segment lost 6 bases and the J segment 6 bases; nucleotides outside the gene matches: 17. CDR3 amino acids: CASRFSSREGRGEQYF. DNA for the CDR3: TGTGCCAGCAGATTCTCCTCCAGGGAGGGTCGTGGCGAGCAGTACTTC.

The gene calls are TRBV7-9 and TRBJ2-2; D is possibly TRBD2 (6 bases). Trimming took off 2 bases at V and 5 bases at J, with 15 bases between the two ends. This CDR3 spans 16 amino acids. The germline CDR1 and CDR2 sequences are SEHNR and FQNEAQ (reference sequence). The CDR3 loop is CASSLMEGLRTGELFF. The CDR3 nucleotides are TGTGCCAGCAGCTTAATGGAGGGATTAAGGACCGGGGAGCTGTTTTTT.

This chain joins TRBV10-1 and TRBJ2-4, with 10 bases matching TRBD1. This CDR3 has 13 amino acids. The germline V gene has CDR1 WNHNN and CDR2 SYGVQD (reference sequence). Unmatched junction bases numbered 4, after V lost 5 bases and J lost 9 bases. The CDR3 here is CASSPRTGGIQYF. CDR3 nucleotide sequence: TGCGCCAGCAGTCCCCGGACAGGGGGCATTCAGTACTTC.

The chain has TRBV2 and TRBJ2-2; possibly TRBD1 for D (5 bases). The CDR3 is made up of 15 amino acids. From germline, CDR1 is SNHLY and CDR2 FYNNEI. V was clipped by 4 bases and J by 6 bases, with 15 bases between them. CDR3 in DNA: TGTGCCAGCAGTGGGGGCCAGGGTAAAGCCGGGGAGCTGTTTTTT. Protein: CASSGGQGKAGELFF.

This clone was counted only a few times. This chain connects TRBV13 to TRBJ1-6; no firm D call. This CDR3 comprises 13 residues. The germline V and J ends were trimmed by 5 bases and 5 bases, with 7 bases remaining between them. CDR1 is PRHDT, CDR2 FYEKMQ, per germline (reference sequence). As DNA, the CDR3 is TGTGCCAGCAGCGGAGGTAATAATTCACCCCTCCACTTT. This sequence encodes CASSGGNNSPLHF.

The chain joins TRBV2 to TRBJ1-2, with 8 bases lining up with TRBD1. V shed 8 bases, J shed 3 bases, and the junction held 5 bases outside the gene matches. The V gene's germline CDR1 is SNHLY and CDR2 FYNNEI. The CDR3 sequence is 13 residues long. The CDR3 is CASSRGPDYGYTF. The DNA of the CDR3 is TGTGCCAGCTCCAGGGGGCCGGACTATGGCTACACCTTC.

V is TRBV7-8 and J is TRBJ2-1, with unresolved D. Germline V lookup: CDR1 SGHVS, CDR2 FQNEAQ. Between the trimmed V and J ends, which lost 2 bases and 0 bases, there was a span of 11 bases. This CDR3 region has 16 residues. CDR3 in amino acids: CASSLTDFGSYNEQFF. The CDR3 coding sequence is TGTGCCAGCAGCTTAACAGATTTCGGCTCCTACAATGAGCAGTTCTTC.

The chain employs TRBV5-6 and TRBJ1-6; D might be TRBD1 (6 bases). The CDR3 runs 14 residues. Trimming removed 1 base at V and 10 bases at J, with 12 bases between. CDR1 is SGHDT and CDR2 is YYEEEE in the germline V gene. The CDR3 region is CASSLTNRASPLHF. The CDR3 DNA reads TGTGCCAGCAGCTTGACGAACAGGGCCTCACCCCTCCACTTT.

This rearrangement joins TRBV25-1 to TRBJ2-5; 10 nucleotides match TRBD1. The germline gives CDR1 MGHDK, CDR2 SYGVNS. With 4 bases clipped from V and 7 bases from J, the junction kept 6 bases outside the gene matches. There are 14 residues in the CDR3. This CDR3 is CASSGQGAGGTQYF. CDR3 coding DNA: TGTGCCAGCAGTGGACAGGGGGCCGGTGGGACCCAGTACTTC. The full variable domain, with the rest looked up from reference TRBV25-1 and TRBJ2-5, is EADIYQTPRYLVIGTGKKITLECSQTMGHDKMYWYQQDPGMELHLIHYSYGVNSTEKGDLSSESTVSRIRTEHFPLTLESARPSHTSQYLCASSGQGAGGTQYFGPGTRLLVL.

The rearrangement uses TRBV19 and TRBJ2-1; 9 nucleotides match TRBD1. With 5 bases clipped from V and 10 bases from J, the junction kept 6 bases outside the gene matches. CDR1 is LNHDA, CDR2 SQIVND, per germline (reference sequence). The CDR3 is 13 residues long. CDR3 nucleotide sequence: TGTGCCAGTAGTGACTACAGGGGGCGGGAGCAGTTCTTC. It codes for CASSDYRGREQFF.

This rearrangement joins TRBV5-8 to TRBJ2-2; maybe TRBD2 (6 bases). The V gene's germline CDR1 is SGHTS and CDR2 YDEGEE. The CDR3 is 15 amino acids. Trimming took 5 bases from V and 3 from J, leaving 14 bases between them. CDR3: CASSRGTRHTGELFF. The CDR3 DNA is TGTGCCAGCAGTCGGGGGACTCGGCACACCGGGGAGCTGTTTTTT.

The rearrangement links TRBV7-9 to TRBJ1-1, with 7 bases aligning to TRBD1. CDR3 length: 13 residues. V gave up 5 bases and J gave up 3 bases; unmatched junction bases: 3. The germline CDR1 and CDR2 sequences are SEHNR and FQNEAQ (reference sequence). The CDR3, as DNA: TGTGCCAGCAGCAGTAGGGGGCACACTGAAGCTTTCTTT. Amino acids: CASSSRGHTEAFF.